This passage covers 6 T cell receptor beta chains from one sample sequenced in a study of OX40 agonist ivuxolimab in advanced cancers. TCRdb keeps only in-frame clones here, not all; method: immunoSEQ multiplex PCR. The sample has 50,000 to 65,000 clones, approximately 87% seen once. This material consisted of CD4+ or CD8+ T cells sorted from blood, taken in a trial of the OX40 agonist ivuxolimab. The receptor source for this set is an adult with an advanced solid tumor such as melanoma, head and neck, liver or kidney cancer.

The chain couples TRBV9 to TRBJ1-1; D call uncertain. Germline values: CDR1 SGDLS, CDR2 YYNGEE. The CDR3 consists of 15 residues. With 0 bases removed from V and 9 bases from J, the gap between germline ends came to 18 bases. The CDR3 reads CASSVVGGEGVQAFF. CDR3 in DNA: TGTGCCAGCAGCGTAGTAGGCGGCGAGGGCGTGCAAGCTTTCTTT.

The rearrangement links TRBV9 to TRBJ2-5; D not resolved. Germline CDR1 reads SGDLS; CDR2 reads YYNGEE. Trimming took 5 bases from V and 5 from J, leaving 10 bases between them. This CDR3 has 12 amino acids. CDR3 DNA sequence: TGTGCCAGCAGTCGACCCGGGGAGACCCAGTACTTC. Translating gives CASSRPGETQYF.

The chain uses TRBV5-6 and TRBJ1-6; D unclear. This CDR3 region has 17 residues. Looked up from germline, CDR1 is SGHDT and CDR2 is YYEEEE. Trimming removed 3 bases at V and 0 bases at J, with 13 bases between. The CDR3 sequence is CASSSGVGHSYNSPLHF. The DNA for the CDR3 is TGTGCCAGCAGCTCGGGTGTCGGCCACTCCTATAATTCACCCCTCCACTTT.

This clone was recorded only once. The V gene is TRBV29-1, the J gene TRBJ1-2, with D hard to call. V gave up 6 bases and J gave up 4 bases, with 15 bases separating them. This CDR3 has 13 amino acids. Germline V gene sequence: CDR1 SQVTM, CDR2 ANQGSEA. This chain's CDR3 is CSVPPETRYGYTF. Here the CDR3 DNA reads TGCAGCGTACCCCCGGAGACCCGCTATGGCTACACCTTC.

The V gene is TRBV6-4, the J gene TRBJ1-1, with a possible D match to TRBD1 (5 bases). Looked up from germline, CDR1 is MRHNA and CDR2 is SNTAGT. The CDR3 spans 14 residues. Trimming took off 0 bases at V and 5 bases at J, with 10 bases between the two ends. The CDR3 is CASSDSGVETEAFF. In DNA, the CDR3 is TGTGCCAGCAGTGACTCAGGGGTAGAAACTGAAGCTTTCTTT.

This clone was detected only once. The chain combines TRBV7-2 with TRBJ1-6; no clear D. In germline, CDR1 is SGHTA, CDR2 FQGNSA. The CDR3 has 14 residues. V lost 3 bases to trimming and J lost 7 bases, with 10 bases between them. CDR3 nucleotide sequence: TGTGCCAGCAGCTTTCGAGGGATGAATTCACCCCTCCACTTT. Its protein is CASSFRGMNSPLHF.